Below, one TCR beta chain is given with its context. This sample is part of a study of blood T cell repertoires in COVID-19. Sequencing was performed with immunoSEQ multiplex PCR; in TCRdb, only in-frame clones are kept and a portion is missing. The sample holds more than 200,000 clones, approximately 89% seen once. The sequencing sample was made of peripheral blood. This TCR came from a woman aged 30 to 39 with COVID-19, enrolled during active disease.

CDR3: CASSDPTGGGYGTQYF. CDR3 coding DNA: TGCGCCAGCAGCGATCCGACAGGGGGTGGTTATGGGACCCAGTACTTC. V is TRBV5-1 and J is TRBJ2-5, with 9 bases matching TRBD1. The CDR3 sequence is 16 residues long. Germline CDR1 and CDR2: SGHRS and YFSETQ. J lost 7 bases, V lost 4 bases, and 14 bases had no gene match. Based on the CDR3 plus reference TRBV5-1 and TRBJ2-5, the full variable domain is KAGVTQTPRYLIKTRGQQVTLSCSPISGHRSVSWYQQTPGQGLQFLFEYFSETQRNKGNFPGRFSGRQFSNSRSEMNVSTLELGDSALYLCASSDPTGGGYGTQYFGPGTRLLVL.